Detailed here is one T cell receptor beta chain. This specimen comes from a study of blood T cell repertoires in COVID-19. Patients at the Seattle site were enrolled during active infection and followed longitudinally. The length of the CDR3 is 14 residues. The protocol was immunoSEQ multiplex PCR, while the TCRdb copy is restricted to in-frame clones and leaves out a portion. Of under 250,000 clones listed, around nine tenths are singletons. The chain is built from TRBV21-1 and TRBJ1-1; the table's TRBD1 call for D was not verified on the DNA. TRBV21-1 is reported as a pseudogene. The receptor's source is a man aged 60 to 75 with COVID-19, enrolled during active disease. Source material: peripheral blood. The CDR3 DNA follows: TGTGCCAGCATCCGGGACAGGGGAGGTTCTGAAGCTTTCTTT. Protein product: CASIRDRGGSEAFF.